Below, one TCR beta chain is given with its context. Original methodology: Amplification from reference gene primers served as the basis for estimated nucleated cell counts. Assay: immunoSEQ multiplex PCR; the TCRdb copy retains only in-frame clones and omits some. V and J calls and clone size are given by that table; D and trimming were obtained from the DNA. The sample has about 310,000 clones, around 90% seen once; the top ten hold 1%. The data belong to a study of blood T cell repertoires in COVID-19. As for the study in general: Samples came from the United States, Italy and Spain, spanning acute and convalescent COVID-19. T cells, B-cell-depleted T cells, or PBMCs supplied cDNA or gDNA.

Germline V gene data show CDR1 as MNHNS and CDR2 as SASEGT. The CDR3 loop spans 15 amino acids. V was trimmed by 3 bases and J by 1 base, leaving 11 bases between them. Sequenced: peripheral blood. This TCR was sampled from a man in his fifties or sixties with active or convalescent COVID-19. The chain employs TRBV6-1 and TRBJ2-3, with a tentative D call TRBD1 (6 bases). The CDR3 nucleotides read TGTGCCAGCAGTGACCACAGGGCGCGCACAGATACGCAGTATTTT. It codes for CASSDHRARTDTQYF.